The 26 T cell receptor beta chains below all came from one sample that was sequenced in a study of blood T cell repertoires in COVID-19. Assay used: immunoSEQ multiplex PCR; TCRdb lists only in-frame clones, some missing. This repertoire shows about 270,000 clones, approximately 85% found once; its top ten account for about 1%. The material sequenced was PBMCs or T cells enriched from blood (not recorded which). These receptors all come from a woman aged 30 to 39 who had recovered from COVID-19.

For the CDR3, the DNA is TGTGCCAGCAGTACGGGCTATGGCTACACCTTC. Translation: CASSTGYGYTF. V is TRBV5-4 and J is TRBJ1-2; D is unresolved. The length of the CDR3 is 11 residues. Germline V gene lookup returns CDR1 SGHNT and CDR2 YYREEE (reference sequence). The ends were cut back, 5 bases at V and 4 bases at J, with 6 bases in the middle.

A word on this clone: Other DNA sequences within the sample encode an identical CDR3. The rearrangement uses TRBV19 and TRBJ2-5; possibly TRBD2 for D (6 bases). CDR3 length equals 12 residues. V was trimmed by 3 bases and J by 5 bases, leaving 7 bases between them. CDR1 and CDR2 from the germline V gene are LNHDA and SQIVND (reference sequence). The CDR3 reads CASSIGGETQYF. Here the CDR3 DNA reads TGTGCCAGTAGTATCGGAGGGGAGACCCAGTACTTC.

This chain links TRBV19 with TRBJ1-2; the D gene is possibly TRBD1 (5 bases). The V end lost 8 bases, the J end lost 2 bases, and 21 bases lay between the germline ends. CDR1 and CDR2 (germline): LNHDA, SQIVND (reference sequence). This CDR3 has 16 amino acids. CDR3 DNA: TGTGCCAGTCGCGGCCGTGGCGGGGCCGAAAACTATGGCTACACCTTC. Translation: CASRGRGGAENYGYTF. Based on the CDR3 plus reference TRBV19 and TRBJ1-2, the full variable domain is DGGITQSPKYLFRKEGQNVTLSCEQNLNHDAMYWYRQDPGQGLRLIYYSQIVNDFQKGDIAEGYSVSREKKESFPLTVTSAQKNPTAFYLCASRGRGGAENYGYTFGSGTRLTVV.

The rearrangement links TRBV28 to TRBJ1-6; D is perhaps TRBD1 (5 bases). Trimming stripped 8 bases from V and 10 bases from J, with 21 bases between. This CDR3 is built from 15 residues. Germline V gives CDR1 MDHEN, CDR2 SYDVKM. The CDR3 region is CASGYSQGNSSPLHF. The CDR3, as DNA: TGTGCCAGCGGATACTCCCAGGGTAATTCATCACCCCTCCACTTT.

CDR3 in amino acids: CASSLGAPPDTQYF. In DNA, the CDR3 is TGCGCCAGCAGCTTGGGGGCCCCGCCGGATACGCAGTATTTT. V gene TRBV5-1 combines with J gene TRBJ2-3; unclear D gene. Trimming cost V 0 bases and J 6 bases, with 11 bases left between them. The germline V gene encodes CDR1 SGHRS and CDR2 YFSETQ. There are 14 residues in the CDR3.

This chain links TRBV11-2 with TRBJ2-7; tentatively, D is TRBD1 (6 bases). The length of the CDR3 is 14 residues. The germline gives CDR1 SGHAT, CDR2 FQNNGV. Trimming left V 5 bases short and J 3 bases short, with 14 bases between. CDR3 sequence reads: CASSPKDSFYEQYF. As DNA, the CDR3 is TGTGCCAGCAGCCCAAAGGACAGTTTCTACGAGCAGTACTTC.

This sequence joins TRBV7-9 and TRBJ2-1; 7 nucleotides match TRBD2. The CDR3 sequence is 17 residues long. Germline loops: CDR1 SEHNR, CDR2 FQNEAQ (reference sequence). J gave up 5 bases and V 2 bases, and 12 bases lay outside the gene matches. The CDR3 loop is CASSLIGREGNHNEQFF. The CDR3 nucleotides are TGTGCCAGCAGCTTAATCGGTAGGGAGGGGAATCACAATGAGCAGTTCTTC.

CDR3 region: CASSLGGGQDTQYF. The CDR3 region has the DNA TGCGCCAGCAGCCTAGGGGGGGGGCAGGATACGCAGTATTTT. This chain connects TRBV4-1 to TRBJ2-3; perhaps TRBD2 as D (7 bases). V dropped 4 bases and J dropped 6 bases, with 14 bases sitting between them. The CDR3 contains 14 residues. Germline lookup yields CDR1 MGHRA and CDR2 YSYEKL.

V is TRBV19 and J is TRBJ1-1, with D possibly being TRBD1 (5 bases). The germline V and J ends were trimmed by 4 bases and 5 bases, with 11 bases remaining between them. The CDR3 contains 13 residues. Germline V gene sequence: CDR1 LNHDA, CDR2 SQIVND (reference sequence). The DNA for the CDR3 is TGTGCCAGTAGTACAGGGTCGAGGACTGAAGCTTTCTTT. Its translation: CASSTGSRTEAFF.

CDR3 region: CASSLIQINYGYTF. In DNA, the CDR3 is TGTGCCAGCAGCTTGATTCAGATTAACTATGGCTACACCTTC. V and J are TRBV7-9 and TRBJ1-2; D not resolved. From germline, CDR1 is SEHNR and CDR2 FQNEAQ (reference sequence). With 3 bases removed from V and 1 base from J, the gap between germline ends came to 9 bases. The CDR3 runs to 14 residues.

The rearrangement uses TRBV7-9 and TRBJ1-6; D unclear. Germline V gene lookup returns CDR1 SEHNR and CDR2 FQNEAQ (reference sequence). The ends were cut back, 6 bases at V and 9 bases at J, with 9 bases in the middle. The CDR3 spans 12 residues. CDR3 in DNA: TGTGCCAGCAGGCAATCGGGTTCACCCCTCCACTTT. This codes for CASRQSGSPLHF.

This chain connects TRBV11-3 to TRBJ2-1, with 11 nucleotides matching TRBD2. V gave up 5 bases and J gave up 0 bases; unmatched junction bases: 12. Per germline, CDR1 SGHNT and CDR2 YENEEA. The CDR3 sequence is 19 residues long. In DNA form, the CDR3 reads TGTGCCAGCAGCCCCGACGGGACTAGCGGACTGAGCTCCTACAATGAGCAGTTCTTC. Encoded protein: CASSPDGTSGLSSYNEQFF.

This chain joins TRBV11-3 and TRBJ2-1, with D maybe TRBD2 (5 bases). This CDR3 region has 20 residues. Trimming stripped 1 base from V and 8 bases from J, with 30 bases between. Germline V gene data show CDR1 as SGHNT and CDR2 as YENEEA. In DNA form, the CDR3 reads TGTGCCAGCAGCTTAGTGTCGGGGTCTTACCCTGTGGCCGTTGTGGATGAGCAGTTCTTC. Translated: CASSLVSGSYPVAVVDEQFF.

V gene TRBV7-2 combines with J gene TRBJ2-7; 16 nucleotides line up with TRBD2. The germline gives CDR1 SGHTA, CDR2 FQGNSA. Trimming cost V 0 bases and J 12 bases; bases outside gene matches: 8. This CDR3 region has 16 residues. The CDR3, as DNA: TGTGCCAGCAGCTTAGCGGTGGGACTAGCGGGGGGGCAATCGTACTTC. It is translated as CASSLAVGLAGGQSYF.

The rearrangement links TRBV6-1 to TRBJ1-2, with D possibly TRBD1 on 6 matching bases. CDR3 size: 16 residues. The germline V gene has CDR1 MNHNS and CDR2 SASEGT. The ends were cut back, 3 bases at V and 1 base at J, with 15 bases in the middle. The CDR3 coding sequence is TGTGCCAGCAGTGAGGGCGGCTGGGGGCTTAACTATGGCTACACCTTC. This encodes CASSEGGWGLNYGYTF.

The chain carries TRBV30 and TRBJ1-6; weak D call: TRBD1 (6 bases). The length of the CDR3 is 17 residues. V was clipped by 3 bases and J by 9 bases, with 24 bases between them. Looked up from germline, CDR1 is GTSNPN and CDR2 is SVGIG (reference sequence). In DNA, the CDR3 is TGTGCCTGGAGGAAGGTCGGGGGGCGAGGAATCCGTTCACCCCTCCACTTT. Protein product: CAWRKVGGRGIRSPLHF.

The chain combines TRBV5-8 with TRBJ2-3, with TRBD1 identical over 9 bases. The CDR3 loop spans 14 amino acids. CDR1 is SGHTS and CDR2 is YDEGEE in the germline V gene. The junction had 10 bases not matched to a gene; V was cut back by 4 bases and J by 10 bases. DNA of the CDR3: TGTGCCAGCAGCATAGGACAGGGGCGGGTGGCGCAGTATTTT. Protein sequence: CASSIGQGRVAQYF. The full variable domain, with the rest looked up from reference TRBV5-8 and TRBJ2-3, is EAGVTQSPTHLIKTRGQQATLRCSPISGHTSVYWYQQALGLGLQFLLWYDEGEERNRGNFPPRFSGRQFPNYSSELNVNALELEDSALYLCASSIGQGRVAQYFGPGTRLTVL.

The J gene is TRBJ2-3, the V gene TRBV7-8; 14 bases fit TRBD2. CDR1 and CDR2 from the germline V gene are SGHVS and FQNEAQ. This CDR3 region has 16 residues. V was pared by 4 bases and J by 6 bases, with 6 bases of the junction left unmatched. The CDR3 protein is CASSSWTSGGRDTQYF. The CDR3 region has the DNA TGTGCCAGCAGCTCGTGGACTAGCGGGGGGAGGGATACGCAGTATTTT.

This clone was detected only once. The gene calls are TRBV3-1 (or the pseudogene TRBV3-2) and TRBJ1-2; TRBD1 aligns across 11 bases. The CDR3 covers 15 residues. Germline V gene lookup returns CDR1 LGHDT and CDR2 YNNKEL (reference sequence). J lost 4 bases, V lost 3 bases, and 4 bases had no gene match. In DNA, the CDR3 is TGTGCCAGCAGCCAGGACAGGGGGCGCCTCTATGGCTACACCTTC. Protein: CASSQDRGRLYGYTF.

This chain joins TRBV18 and TRBJ2-7; TRBD1 matches at 10 bases. The J segment lost 2 bases and the V segment lost 3 bases, leaving 10 bases of the junction unmatched. This CDR3 comprises 17 residues. Looked up from germline, CDR1 is KGHSH and CDR2 is LQKENI. CDR3 DNA: TGTGCCAGCTCACCGGTGGGACAGGGGTCGGTAGCCTACGAGCAGTACTTC. Encoded protein: CASSPVGQGSVAYEQYF.

The chain employs TRBV2 and TRBJ1-2, with D possibly being TRBD1 (5 bases). Germline V gene lookup returns CDR1 SNHLY and CDR2 FYNNEI. Trimming pared 3 bases from V and 8 bases from J, leaving 10 bases between. The CDR3 length is 12 residues. Here the CDR3 reads CASSELGGGYTF. In DNA, the CDR3 is TGTGCCAGCAGTGAGCTCGGGGGAGGCTACACCTTC.

This clone was detected once. V is TRBV6-5 and J is TRBJ1-2; possible D gene TRBD1, 6 bases. Deletions cut 0 bases from V and 6 bases from J, with 11 bases between. CDR3 length: 14 amino acids. Germline lookup yields CDR1 MNHEY and CDR2 SVGAGI. CDR3 region: CASSYSRGANGYTF. CDR3 DNA sequence: TGTGCCAGCAGTTACTCGCGGGGGGCAAATGGCTACACCTTC.

The chain recombines TRBV24-1 with TRBJ2-5, with 7 bases matching TRBD1. Germline lookup yields CDR1 KGHDR and CDR2 SFDVKD. This CDR3 contains 16 residues. V lost 9 bases and J lost 2; bases outside the gene matches: 14. The CDR3 spells CATGGKGQPSQETQYF. CDR3 DNA sequence: TGTGCCACCGGGGGTAAGGGACAGCCCTCTCAAGAGACCCAGTACTTC.

J is TRBJ1-2 and V is TRBV7-9, with D hard to call. CDR1 is SEHNR, CDR2 FQNEAQ, per germline (reference sequence). Trimming stripped 5 bases from V and 0 bases from J, with 16 bases between. This CDR3 is built from 16 residues. This CDR3 is CASSPPRGSANYGYTF. In nucleotides, the CDR3 is TGTGCCAGCAGCCCACCCCGGGGATCAGCTAACTATGGCTACACCTTC.

This clone showed up just once. The V and J genes are TRBV27 and TRBJ2-1, with TRBD2 matching 7 bases. This CDR3 region has 13 residues. The V gene's germline CDR1 is MNHEY and CDR2 SMNVEV (reference sequence). Trimming took 7 bases from V and 5 from J; bases not matched to a gene: 5. The CDR3: CASTAGVHNEQFF. CDR3 in DNA: TGTGCCAGCACGGCGGGAGTGCACAATGAGCAGTTCTTC.

This clone appeared a single time. V usage is TRBV28 and J usage is TRBJ2-3, with 10 bases that match TRBD2. Germline lookup yields CDR1 MDHEN and CDR2 SYDVKM. J gave up 2 bases and V 3 bases, and 5 bases lay outside the gene matches. The CDR3 is 16 amino acids. This CDR3 is CASSFPSGGITDTQYF. The CDR3 DNA reads TGTGCCAGCAGTTTCCCTAGCGGGGGCATCACAGATACGCAGTATTTT.